Here is one T cell receptor beta chain with its context. The sample belongs to a study of T cells in Graves' hyperthyroidism and ophthalmopathy. This CDR3 is 11 amino acids long. CDR1 and CDR2 (germline): SGHDT, YYEEEE. Trimming left V 7 bases short and J 3 bases short, with 7 bases between. RNA transcripts provided the source from which TCR beta CDR3 regions were amplified. When the TCR CDR3 underwent first-round RT-PCR, the HTBI primer set was used. TCRdb reprocessed the multiplex PCR reads via MiXCR and lists one record per CDR3 protein. Of fewer than 900,000 distinct CDR3 sequences in the sample, about a sixth were seen once.

The TCR comes from a man aged 18 to 29 with Graves' hyperthyroidism. The chain joins TRBV5-6 to TRBJ2-5; D remains ambiguous. Sequencing was performed on blood. CDR3 bases: TGTGCCAGCGGCGACGAAGAGACCCAGTACTTC. Amino acid sequence: CASGDEETQYF.